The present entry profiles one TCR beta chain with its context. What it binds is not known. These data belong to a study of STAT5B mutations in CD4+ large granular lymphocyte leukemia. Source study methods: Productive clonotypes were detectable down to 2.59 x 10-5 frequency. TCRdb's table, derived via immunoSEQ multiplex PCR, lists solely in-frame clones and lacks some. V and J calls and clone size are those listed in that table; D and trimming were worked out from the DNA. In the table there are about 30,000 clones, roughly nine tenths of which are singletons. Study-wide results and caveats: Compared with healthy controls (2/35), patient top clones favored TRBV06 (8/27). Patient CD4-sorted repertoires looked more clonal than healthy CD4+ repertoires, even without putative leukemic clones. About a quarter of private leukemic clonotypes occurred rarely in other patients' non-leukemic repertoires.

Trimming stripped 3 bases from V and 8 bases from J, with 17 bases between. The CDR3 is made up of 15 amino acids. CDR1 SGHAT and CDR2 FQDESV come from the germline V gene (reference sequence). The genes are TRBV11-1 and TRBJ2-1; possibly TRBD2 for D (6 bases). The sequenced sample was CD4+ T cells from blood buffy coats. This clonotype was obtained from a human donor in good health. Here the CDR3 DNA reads TGTGCCAGCAGCTTGAATGGCGGGGTGGCTTATGAGCAGTTCTTC. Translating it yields CASSLNGGVAYEQFF. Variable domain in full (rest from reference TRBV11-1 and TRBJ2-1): EAEVAQSPRYKITEKSQAVAFWCDPISGHATLYWYRQILGQGPELLVQFQDESVVDDSQLPKDRFSAERLKGVDSTLKIQPAELGDSAMYLCASSLNGGVAYEQFFGPGTRLTVL.